This TCR beta chain was retrieved from a study of T cell changes during pregnancy in multiple sclerosis. The V gene end was trimmed by 3 bases and the J gene end by 5 bases; junction bases not matched to a gene: 5. This CDR3 comprises 14 residues. Germline CDR1 is SEHNR and CDR2 is FQNEAQ (reference sequence). Only in-frame clones appear in the TCRdb table, and some are missing; sequencing was by immunoSEQ multiplex PCR. The data show 25,000 to 35,000 clones, with more than 90% seen just once and approximately 0.47% held by the top ten. The TCR comes from a female donor in good health, enrolled as a control in a pregnancy study. Here the sequenced sample was CD4+ T cells from peripheral blood mononuclear cells, taken in the second trimester of pregnancy. This sequence joins TRBV7-9 and TRBJ2-5; TRBD2 matches 8 bases. CDR3 amino acids: CASSLASGSETQYF. The CDR3 DNA sequence: TGTGCCAGCAGCTTGGCGAGCGGGAGCGAGACCCAGTACTTC.